This T cell receptor beta chain emerged from a study of shared clonotypes between healthy human individuals. Study results and caveats: Naive subsets usually exceeded memory subsets in estimated richness. Lower generation probabilities were found for non-shared clonotypes than for those shared by all four donors. The naive CD4 repertoires of several donors were compared, and approximately 5% of clonotypes were shared.

Germline V gene sequence: CDR1 SGHTA, CDR2 FQGNSA. Losses at the gene ends were 4 bases for V and 5 bases for J; bases not matched to a gene: 6. This CDR3 has 16 amino acids. The repertoire was sequenced with immunoSEQ multiplex PCR; TCRdb's copy has only in-frame clones and lacks some. The sample shows 2 million to 2.5 million clones, approximately 96% of them seen only once. This clone was seen only once. Its antigen remains unidentified. The TCR originated in a man aged 18-30 years in good health. The sequencing input was naive CD4+ T cells sorted from blood. The subset is: CD45RA+ positively selected. The chain couples TRBV7-2 to TRBJ2-5; 14 bases agree with TRBD2. The CDR3 bases are TGTGCCAGCAGCTCCCGGGGGACTAGCGGGAGTGAGACCCAGTACTTC. This translates into CASSSRGTSGSETQYF.